The source of this TCR beta chain is a study of blood T cell repertoires in COVID-19. Across the whole study: From T cells, B-cell-depleted T cells, or PBMCs came the material, which was cDNA or gDNA.

The germline V gene has CDR1 SGDLS and CDR2 YYNGEE. V gave up 4 bases and J gave up 7 bases; unmatched junction bases: 16. CDR3 size: 16 residues. The data were produced by immunoSEQ multiplex PCR, yet TCRdb's version contains in-frame clones alone and is incomplete. The sample lists some 68,000 clones, about 90% seen once, with about 2.3% in the top ten. The J gene is TRBJ1-2, the V gene TRBV9; TRBD1 matches 7 bases. The receptor was isolated from a human donor in a cohort sampled during active COVID-19. What was sequenced was peripheral blood. CDR3 nucleotide sequence: TGTGCCAGCAGCTCCCTCCCGGGGACAGCGAGGGGTGGCTACACCTTC. This sequence encodes CASSSLPGTARGGYTF.